Below are 4 T cell receptor beta chains sequenced from a single sample in a study of T-cell reconstitution after alpha-beta-depleted transplantation in children. Using unique molecular identifiers, the investigators prepared the TCRbeta library. TCRdb reprocessed the PCR reads via MiXCR and lists one record per CDR3 protein. The sample records about 510,000 distinct CDR3 sequences, about an eighth being singletons. Sequences were derived from PBMCs, mostly from graft donor cells, sampled 180 days after TCRalphabeta/CD19-depleted stem cell transplant. The receptors come from a female patient between 2 and 15 years old who had a stem cell transplant for aplastic anemia, so the T cells may come from the graft donor.

The table lists this clonotype with many counts. This chain joins TRBV9 and TRBJ2-3; maybe TRBD1 (5 bases). V gave up 4 bases and J gave up 1 base, with 13 bases separating them. Germline V lookup: CDR1 SGDLS, CDR2 YYNGEE. This CDR3 is 15 amino acids long. The CDR3 protein is CASSIDSDGTDTQYF. CDR3 coding DNA: TGTGCCAGCAGCATAGACAGTGACGGCACAGATACGCAGTATTTT.

The chain links TRBV12-3 or TRBV12-4 to TRBJ2-7; D might be TRBD1 or TRBD2, each matching 5 bases. This CDR3 has 15 amino acids. The germline V and J ends were trimmed by 3 bases and 2 bases, with 14 bases remaining between them. The CDR3 loop is CASSFGDGEPYEQYV. As DNA, the CDR3 is TGTGCCAGCAGTTTCGGGGACGGGGAACCCTACGAGCAGTACGTC.

The J gene is TRBJ1-1, the V gene TRBV6-5, with D perhaps matching TRBD1 (6 bases). The V gene's germline CDR1 is MNHEY and CDR2 SVGAGI. V gave up 1 base and J gave up 0 bases, with 12 bases separating them. The CDR3 covers 16 residues. CDR3 DNA sequence: TGTGCCAGCAGTTACTATGGAGAGGGGGTGAACACTGAAGCTTTCTTT. This translates into CASSYYGEGVNTEAFF.

In this sample, this clonotype turned up a few times. This chain joins TRBV7-2 and TRBJ2-5, with D possibly being TRBD2 (5 bases). Germline V gene data show CDR1 as SGHTA and CDR2 as FQGNSA. There are 14 residues in the CDR3. The germline V and J ends were trimmed by 5 bases and 4 bases, with 14 bases remaining between them. CDR3 sequence (DNA): TGTGCCAGCAGCCCAATCGGGGTTTCAGAGACCCAGTACTTC. Translated: CASSPIGVSETQYF.